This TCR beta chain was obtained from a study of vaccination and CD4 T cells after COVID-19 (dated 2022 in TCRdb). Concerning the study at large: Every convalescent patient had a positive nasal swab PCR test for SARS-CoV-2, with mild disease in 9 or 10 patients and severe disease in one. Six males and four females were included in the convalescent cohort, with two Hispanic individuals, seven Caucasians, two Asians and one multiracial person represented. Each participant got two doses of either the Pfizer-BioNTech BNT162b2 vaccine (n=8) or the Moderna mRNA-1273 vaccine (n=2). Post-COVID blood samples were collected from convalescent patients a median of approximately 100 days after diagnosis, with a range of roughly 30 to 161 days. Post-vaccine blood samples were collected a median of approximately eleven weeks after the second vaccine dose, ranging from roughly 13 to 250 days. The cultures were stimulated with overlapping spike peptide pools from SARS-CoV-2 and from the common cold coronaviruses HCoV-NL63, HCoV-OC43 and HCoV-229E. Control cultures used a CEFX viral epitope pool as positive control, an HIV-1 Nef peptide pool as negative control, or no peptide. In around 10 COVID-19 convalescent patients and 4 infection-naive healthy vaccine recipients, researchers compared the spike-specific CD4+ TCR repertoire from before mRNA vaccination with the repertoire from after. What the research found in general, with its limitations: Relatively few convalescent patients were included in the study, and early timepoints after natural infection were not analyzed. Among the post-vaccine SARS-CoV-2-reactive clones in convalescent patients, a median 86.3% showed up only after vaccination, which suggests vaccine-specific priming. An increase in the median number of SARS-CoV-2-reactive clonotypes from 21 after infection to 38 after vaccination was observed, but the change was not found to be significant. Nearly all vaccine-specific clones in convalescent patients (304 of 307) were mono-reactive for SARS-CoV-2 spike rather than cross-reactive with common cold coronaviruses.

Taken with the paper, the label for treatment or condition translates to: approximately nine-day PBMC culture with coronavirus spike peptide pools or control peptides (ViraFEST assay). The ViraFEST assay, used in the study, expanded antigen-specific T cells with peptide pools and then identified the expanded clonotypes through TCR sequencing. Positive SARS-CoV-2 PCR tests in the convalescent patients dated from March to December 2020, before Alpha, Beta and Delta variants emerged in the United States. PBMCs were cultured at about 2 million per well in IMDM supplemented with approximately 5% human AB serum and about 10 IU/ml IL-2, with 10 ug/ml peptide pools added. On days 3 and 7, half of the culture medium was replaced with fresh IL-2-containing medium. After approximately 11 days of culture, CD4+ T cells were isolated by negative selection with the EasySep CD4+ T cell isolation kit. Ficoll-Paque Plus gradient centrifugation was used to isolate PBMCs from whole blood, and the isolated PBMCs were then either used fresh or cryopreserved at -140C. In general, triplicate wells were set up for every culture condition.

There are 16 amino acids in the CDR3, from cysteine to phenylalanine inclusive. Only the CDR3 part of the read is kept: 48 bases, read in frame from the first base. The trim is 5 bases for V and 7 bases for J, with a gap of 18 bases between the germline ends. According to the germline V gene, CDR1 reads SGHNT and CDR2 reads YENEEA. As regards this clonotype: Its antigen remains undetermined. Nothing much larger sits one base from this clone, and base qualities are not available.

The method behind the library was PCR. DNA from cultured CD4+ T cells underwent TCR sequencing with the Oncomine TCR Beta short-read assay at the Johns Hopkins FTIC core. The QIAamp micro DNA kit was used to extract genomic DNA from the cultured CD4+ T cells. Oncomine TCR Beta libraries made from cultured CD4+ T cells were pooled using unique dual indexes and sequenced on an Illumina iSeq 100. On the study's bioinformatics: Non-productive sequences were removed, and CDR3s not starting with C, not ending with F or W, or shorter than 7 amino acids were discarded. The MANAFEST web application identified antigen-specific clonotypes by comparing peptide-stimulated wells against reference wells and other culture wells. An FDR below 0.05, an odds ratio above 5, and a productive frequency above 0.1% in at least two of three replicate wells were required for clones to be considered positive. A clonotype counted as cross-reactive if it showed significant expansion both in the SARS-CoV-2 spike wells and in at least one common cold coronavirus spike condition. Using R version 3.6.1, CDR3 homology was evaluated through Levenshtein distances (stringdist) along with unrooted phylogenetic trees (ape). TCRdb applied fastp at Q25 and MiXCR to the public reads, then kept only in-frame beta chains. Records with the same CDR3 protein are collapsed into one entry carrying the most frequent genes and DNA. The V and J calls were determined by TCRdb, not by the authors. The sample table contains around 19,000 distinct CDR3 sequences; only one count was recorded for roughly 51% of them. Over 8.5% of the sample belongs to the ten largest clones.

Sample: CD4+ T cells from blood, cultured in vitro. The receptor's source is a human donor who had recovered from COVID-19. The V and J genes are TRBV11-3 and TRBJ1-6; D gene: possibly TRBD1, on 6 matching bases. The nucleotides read TGTGCCAGCAGCCTCCTCGTAGCCAGGGGAAATTCACCCCTCCACTTT. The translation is CASSLLVARGNSPLHF.